This T cell receptor (beta chain) was retrieved from a study of graft-versus-host responses after intestinal transplantation. General study results and limits: Declining HvG levels early post-transplant were linked to peak circulating GvH clone levels.

Clones were read by immunoSEQ multiplex PCR, and TCRdb kept only the in-frame ones, dropping some. This table has about 81,000 clones, approximately 90% appearing once. With respect to this clone: Its antigen is unidentified.

The V segment lost 2 bases and the J segment 11 bases; nucleotides outside the gene matches: 16. The V gene's germline CDR1 is MNHNS and CDR2 SASEGT. The length of the CDR3 is 17 residues. The chain has TRBV6-1 and TRBJ1-5; TRBD1 matches at 9 bases. The specimen was unstimulated CD4+ T cells sorted from spleen or lymph node cells, collected before transplant. This clonotype originated in a human donor who was the organ donor for an intestinal transplant. CDR3 in amino acids: CASSELGPTGQGNSQHF. As DNA, the CDR3 is TGTGCCAGCAGTGAACTAGGCCCCACGGGACAGGGTAACTCCCAGCATTTT.